These 29 T cell receptor beta chains came from one sample sequenced in a study of blood T cell repertoires in COVID-19. Using immunoSEQ multiplex PCR, the repertoire was profiled, and TCRdb retains in-frame clones only, with some absent. The table lists some 700,000 clones, 75% to 90% of them singletons. The specimen sequenced was peripheral blood. The receptors stem from a woman aged 18 to 35 with acute or convalescent COVID-19.

The genes are TRBV6-5 and TRBJ2-2; no definite D call. The CDR3 sequence is 15 residues long. Trimming removed 5 bases at V and 2 bases at J, with 12 bases between. In germline, CDR1 is MNHEY, CDR2 SVGAGI. CDR3 loop: CASSRQMGNTGELFF. The CDR3 bases are TGTGCCAGCAGTCGACAAATGGGTAACACCGGGGAGCTGTTTTTT.

The chain is built from TRBV7-2 and TRBJ2-3, with TRBD1 as a possible D gene (6 bases). CDR1 is SGHTA and CDR2 is FQGNSA in the germline V gene. V lost 5 bases and J 2 bases, leaving 17 bases between the germline ends. The CDR3 is 16 amino acids. This CDR3 is CASSTGTRRTTDTQYF. For the CDR3, the DNA is TGTGCCAGCAGCACCGGGACACGACGAACCACAGATACGCAGTATTTT.

The chain uses TRBV18 and TRBJ2-5; no clear D. The CDR3 runs to 13 residues. V lost 3 bases, J lost 2 bases, and 7 bases lay in between. Looked up from germline, CDR1 is KGHSH and CDR2 is LQKENI. Here the CDR3 reads CASSPYSQETQYF. The DNA of the CDR3 is TGTGCCAGCTCACCTTACAGTCAAGAGACCCAGTACTTC.

The rearrangement joins TRBV13 to TRBJ2-7; 7 bases are shared with TRBD1. CDR1 and CDR2 (germline): PRHDT, FYEKMQ (reference sequence). The CDR3 sequence is 14 residues long. V lost 10 bases, J lost 4 bases, and 13 bases stayed unmatched. CDR3 sequence: CATTTGTDFYEQYF. In nucleotides, the CDR3 is TGTGCCACAACTACCGGGACAGATTTTTACGAGCAGTACTTC.

This clone was counted a single time. The chain is built from TRBV9 and TRBJ2-1, with TRBD2 as a possible D gene (6 bases). The CDR3 consists of 16 residues. Trimming shortened V by 4 bases and J by 0 bases, and 14 bases separated the two germline ends. Germline CDR1 SGDLS, CDR2 YYNGEE. As DNA, the CDR3 is TGTGCCAGCAGCCCTCGACTAGGCCGCTCCTACAATGAGCAGTTCTTC. As protein: CASSPRLGRSYNEQFF.

The CDR3 nucleotides are TGTGCCAGCAGTGGAGGGGGGGGAGGGAACAGTGAGCAGTTCTTC. This encodes CASSGGGGGNSEQFF. The chain couples TRBV6-2 or TRBV6-3 to TRBJ2-1, with a possible D match to TRBD2 (7 bases). The CDR3 totals 15 residues. Trimming took off 5 bases at V and 9 bases at J, with 20 bases between the two ends. Looked up from germline, CDR1 is MNHEY and CDR2 is SVGEGT.

The CDR3 DNA sequence: TGTGCCAGCAGAAACAGGGGGCAGAGCTATGGCTACACCTTC. It yields the protein CASRNRGQSYGYTF. The chain joins TRBV27 to TRBJ1-2, with 9 bases identical to TRBD1. CDR3 length equals 14 residues. The germline V gene encodes CDR1 MNHEY and CDR2 SMNVEV (reference sequence). J was trimmed by 4 bases and V by 6 bases; bases with no gene match: 6.

The rearrangement joins TRBV5-4 to TRBJ2-1; possible D gene TRBD1, 5 bases. There are 14 residues in the CDR3. Trimming cost V 3 bases and J 3 bases, with 10 bases left between them. Germline V gene lookup returns CDR1 SGHNT and CDR2 YYREEE (reference sequence). CDR3 in amino acids: CASSWGRGYNEQFF. CDR3 DNA: TGTGCCAGCAGCTGGGGAAGGGGCTACAATGAGCAGTTCTTC.

J is TRBJ1-1 and V is TRBV7-2, with 9 bases matching TRBD1. This CDR3 comprises 15 residues. Germline CDR1 reads SGHTA; CDR2 reads FQGNSA. Germline trimming cut 1 base from V and 7 bases from J; bases unmatched to any gene: 7. CDR3 sequence: CASSLDGQGWDEAFF. As DNA, the CDR3 is TGTGCCAGCAGCTTAGACGGACAGGGGTGGGATGAAGCTTTCTTT. Using reference TRBV7-2 and TRBJ1-1 for the parts outside the CDR3, the full variable domain is GAGVSQSPSNKVTEKGKDVELRCDPISGHTALYWYRQSLGQGLEFLIYFQGNSAPDKSGLPSDRFSAERTGGSVSTLTIQRTQQEDSAVYLCASSLDGQGWDEAFFGQGTRLTVV.

This rearrangement joins TRBV7-2 to TRBJ2-7, with 9 nucleotides matching TRBD1. The CDR3 totals 15 residues. Looked up from germline, CDR1 is SGHTA and CDR2 is FQGNSA. V dropped 3 bases and J dropped 2; count of bases not matched to a gene: 5. The chain's CDR3 is CASSFDRGRTYEQYF. DNA for the CDR3: TGTGCCAGCAGCTTCGACAGGGGGAGAACCTACGAGCAGTACTTC.

The V gene is TRBV7-2, the J gene TRBJ1-5; D gene unclear. Germline-derived CDR1 and CDR2 are SGHTA and FQGNSA. The CDR3 consists of 16 residues. Trimming pared 5 bases from V and 2 bases from J, leaving 16 bases between. The CDR3, as DNA: TGTGCCAGCAGCCCGACATCGGGGAACGGCAATCAGCCCCAGCATTTT. This encodes CASSPTSGNGNQPQHF.

Comments on this clone: Other DNA sequences in this sample translate to the same CDR3. The chain is built from TRBV6-5 and TRBJ2-7, with D tentatively TRBD2 (7 bases). V gave up 2 bases and J gave up 6 bases, with 14 bases separating them. Germline loops: CDR1 MNHEY, CDR2 SVGAGI. CDR3 length: 14 amino acids. The CDR3 sequence: CASSYGLGGGEQYF. Written as DNA, the CDR3 is TGTGCCAGCAGTTACGGCCTGGGAGGGGGCGAGCAGTACTTC.

The chain joins TRBV18 to TRBJ2-1; maybe TRBD2 (6 bases). The CDR3 length is 16 residues. Germline CDR1 KGHSH, CDR2 LQKENI. V lost 0 bases, J lost 0 bases, and 9 bases lay in between. The CDR3 DNA sequence: TGTGCCAGCTCACCACCCGGGACTGTCTCCTACAATGAGCAGTTCTTC. Translating it yields CASSPPGTVSYNEQFF. Full variable domain (outside the CDR3, taken from reference TRBV18 and TRBJ2-1): NAGVMQNPRHLVRRRGQEARLRCSPMKGHSHVYWYRQLPEEGLKFMVYLQKENIIDESGMPKERFSAEFPKEGPSILRIQQVVRGDSAAYFCASSPPGTVSYNEQFFGPGTRLTVL.

The chain employs TRBV3-1 (or the pseudogene TRBV3-2) and TRBJ1-2; tentatively, D is TRBD1 (6 bases). Germline CDR1 LGHDT, CDR2 YNNKEL (reference sequence). Trimming removed 7 bases at V and 4 bases at J, with 13 bases between. This CDR3 region has 13 residues. CDR3 coding DNA: TGTGCCAGCACCCGTGGGGGCCTCTATGGCTACACCTTC. Translated: CASTRGGLYGYTF.

The V call is TRBV11-2, the J call TRBJ1-1; D is unresolved. The CDR3 spans 16 residues. Germline V gene sequence: CDR1 SGHAT, CDR2 FQNNGV. Trimming took off 7 bases at V and 0 bases at J, with 18 bases between the two ends. The CDR3 coding sequence is TGTGCCAGCACCTCTTTCCGCAGTACCATGAACACTGAAGCTTTCTTT. Translating it yields CASTSFRSTMNTEAFF.

The chain couples TRBV11-2 to TRBJ2-7, with TRBD2 matching over 13 bases. V dropped 5 bases and J dropped 2; count of bases not matched to a gene: 6. This CDR3 comprises 16 residues. The germline V gene encodes CDR1 SGHAT and CDR2 FQNNGV. The DNA of the CDR3 is TGTGCCAGCAGCGCGCAACTAGCGGGGGGGACCTACGAGCAGTACTTC. Protein product: CASSAQLAGGTYEQYF. Combining the CDR3 with reference TRBV11-2 and TRBJ2-7 gives the whole variable domain EAGVAQSPRYKIIEKRQSVAFWCNPISGHATLYWYQQILGQGPKLLIQFQNNGVVDDSQLPKDRFSAERLKGVDSTLKIQPAKLEDSAVYLCASSAQLAGGTYEQYFGPGTRLTVT.

This rearrangement joins TRBV6-5 to TRBJ1-4; tentative D call: TRBD1 (5 bases). Trimming removed 0 bases at V and 7 bases at J, with 12 bases between. Germline CDR1 reads MNHEY; CDR2 reads SVGAGI. The CDR3 is 15 amino acids. CDR3 in amino acids: CASSYSGVGSEKLFF. In nucleotides, the CDR3 is TGTGCCAGCAGTTACTCAGGGGTGGGTAGTGAAAAACTGTTTTTT.

Concerning this clone itself: The junction differs from germline at one of its ends, possibly a read error. In DNA, the CDR3 is TGTGCCAGCAGCTTGAGGGGGCGGGTGGCTAGAATCTTT. Translated, it gives CASSLRGRVARIF. The chain carries TRBV5-5 and TRBJ1-1, with 7 bases that match TRBD1. CDR3 length equals 13 residues. Germline V gene lookup returns CDR1 SGHKS and CDR2 YYEKEE (reference sequence).

V gene TRBV7-9 combines with J gene TRBJ2-7, with D uncertain. This CDR3 is built from 13 residues. Germline-derived CDR1 and CDR2 are SEHNR and FQNEAQ (reference sequence). Trimming cost V 5 bases and J 7 bases, with 15 bases left between them. The CDR3 region is CASSPRGPGEQYF. The CDR3 nucleotides read TGTGCCAGCAGCCCCCGCGGCCCGGGTGAGCAGTACTTC.

The rearrangement joins TRBV3-1 (or the pseudogene TRBV3-2) to TRBJ2-7; a possible D gene is TRBD2 (5 bases). Germline V gene sequence: CDR1 LGHDT, CDR2 YNNKEL (reference sequence). This CDR3 spans 14 amino acids. Trimming took 4 bases from V and 9 from J, leaving 19 bases between them. The DNA of the CDR3 is TGTGCCAGCAGCCCTAATTTAGACGGAGGAGGGCAGTACTTC. Amino acids: CASSPNLDGGGQYF.

This rearrangement joins TRBV5-6 to TRBJ2-7; 10 bases align to TRBD1. V trimming: 0 bases; J trimming: 0 bases; junction bases outside the gene matches: 6. This CDR3 has 17 amino acids. Germline CDR1 SGHDT, CDR2 YYEEEE. CDR3 protein: CASSLDLGQGSSYEQYF. The CDR3 DNA is TGTGCCAGCAGCTTGGACTTGGGACAGGGGTCCTCCTACGAGCAGTACTTC.

This clone was picked up one time. The chain carries TRBV25-1 and TRBJ1-2, with 7 bases matching TRBD1. V shed 1 base and J 1 base; nucleotides not matched to a gene: 9. This CDR3 comprises 17 residues. Germline V gene sequence: CDR1 MGHDK, CDR2 SYGVNS. The DNA for the CDR3 is TGTGCCAGCAGTGAATCCAATAAGGGACAGTTTAACTATGGCTACACCTTC. It specifies CASSESNKGQFNYGYTF.

The chain recombines TRBV19 with TRBJ2-1; no firm D call. V was trimmed by 0 bases and J by 0 bases, leaving 12 bases between them. Looked up from germline, CDR1 is LNHDA and CDR2 is SQIVND (reference sequence). The CDR3 has 17 residues. CDR3 DNA sequence: TGTGCCAGTAGTATAGATCAAGATTCGAGCTCCTACAATGAGCAGTTCTTC. This encodes CASSIDQDSSSYNEQFF.

This rearrangement joins TRBV19 to TRBJ1-2; TRBD1 matches 10 bases. CDR1 and CDR2 from the germline V gene are LNHDA and SQIVND (reference sequence). Trimming removed 3 bases from V and 8 bases from J; junction bases left unmatched: 9. The CDR3 runs to 15 residues. CDR3 sequence: CASSMRGGTGDGYTF. The CDR3, as DNA: TGTGCCAGTAGTATGCGGGGGGGGACAGGGGACGGCTACACCTTC.

This clone was detected only once. The V and J genes are TRBV30 and TRBJ2-1, with a tentative D call TRBD2 (6 bases). The CDR3 extends over 15 amino acids. Looked up from germline, CDR1 is GTSNPN and CDR2 is SVGIG (reference sequence). Trimming shortened V by 1 base and J by 7 bases, and 17 bases separated the two germline ends. CDR3 DNA sequence: TGTGCCTGGAGTGGGAGGGTTTTTGGGAGGAATGAGCAGTTCTTC. Protein product: CAWSGRVFGRNEQFF.

The rearrangement uses TRBV19 and TRBJ1-2, with a tentative D call TRBD1 (6 bases). Germline lookup yields CDR1 LNHDA and CDR2 SQIVND (reference sequence). V lost 11 bases to trimming and J lost 0 bases, with 16 bases between them. This CDR3 is built from 14 residues. This chain's CDR3 is CASRTEQANYGYTF. The CDR3, as DNA: TGTGCCTCAAGGACAGAGCAAGCTAACTATGGCTACACCTTC.

V is TRBV7-2 and J is TRBJ2-1, with 11 bases identical to TRBD1. The ends lost 0 bases at V and 15 bases at J; junction bases unmatched: 4. Germline-derived CDR1 and CDR2 are SGHTA and FQGNSA. The CDR3 has 13 residues. The CDR3 protein is CASSLAGQGVWFF. CDR3 DNA: TGTGCCAGCAGCTTAGCGGGACAGGGGGTTTGGTTCTTC.

This clone was recorded only once. This chain uses TRBV5-8 with TRBJ2-5; TRBD1 matches at 7 bases. There are 16 residues in the CDR3. In germline, CDR1 is SGHTS, CDR2 YDEGEE. The V gene end was trimmed by 4 bases and the J gene end by 5 bases; junction bases not matched to a gene: 14. DNA for the CDR3: TGTGCCAGCAGCCTCGTCGGGGTGTCGGGACAGGAGACCCAGTACTTC. This gives the protein CASSLVGVSGQETQYF.

The genes are TRBV6-5 and TRBJ1-1; D perhaps matches TRBD1 (6 bases). CDR3 size: 15 residues. Looked up from germline, CDR1 is MNHEY and CDR2 is SVGAGI. V was pared by 6 bases and J by 1 base, with 15 bases between. In nucleotides, the CDR3 is TGTGCCAGCAGCTCCAGATACAGGGCGAACACTGAAGCTTTCTTT. It is translated as CASSSRYRANTEAFF.